Given below is one TCR beta chain in context. There is no known antigen for this receptor. No base quality information exists; no much larger clone differs at one position. TCRbeta CDR3 regions were amplified from genomic DNA by means of the immunoSEQ Assay, a bias-controlled multiplex PCR. The study's own analysis went as follows. Within the assay, amplification of reference gene primers was used to estimate how many nucleated cells each sample contained. To quantify the absolute abundance of each unique TCRbeta CDR3 rearrangement, sequence reads were collapsed and filtered. For each sample, productive Simpson clonality was calculated as the square root of Simpson's diversity index across productive rearrangements. TCRdb re-hosts the immuneACCESS table, in-frame sequences only. Its copies lack some clones; in the studies checked, an unresolved V gene accounts for under half of them, and the cause for the rest is not known. That table gives V, J and clone size, and the DNA gave D and trimming. The sample table shows approximately 120,000 clones, and roughly 74% are seen once. Of the sample, over 4.5% is held by the ten largest clones.

The sample is drawn from a study of blood T cell repertoires in COVID-19 (dated by TCRdb to the early 2020s). In the study overall: Samples from collaborators originated in the United States, Italy and Spain and spanned both the acute and convalescent phases of COVID-19. Samples came from the ongoing ImmuneRACE study (first 160 participants) plus 1,254 subjects from 6 global collaborators. Where HLA class I and class II types were available, the types were taken from metadata supplied by the sample provider, not from assay-based typing. Deeply sampled blood TCRbeta repertoires from subjects exposed to, actively infected with, or recovered from COVID-19 were included in the dataset. A de-identified subject ID, COVID-19 status, age in years and sex were almost always included in the sample metadata. The repertoires were released in a freely available public database intended as a resource for research on the immune response to SARS-CoV-2. The material from the prospective study consisted of cDNA or gDNA derived from T cells, B-cell-depleted T cells, or PBMCs. Overall study results and their limits: The amount of clinical and demographic metadata varied by source and participant and was provided uncurated.

Each collaborating institution followed its own protocols to collect whole blood in K2EDTA tubes. For TCRbeta analysis, collaborators shipped samples in one of three forms: frozen whole blood, isolated PBMCs, or DNA extracted from either of those sample types. A distance of 18 bases separates the germline ends of V and J, which lose 5 bases and 8 bases respectively. Spanning cysteine to phenylalanine, the CDR3 consists of 15 amino acids. Only CDR3 DNA is held: 45 bases, read in frame from base 1. From a lookup of the germline V gene, CDR1 and CDR2 are SGHTA and FQGNSA. The sequence is built from TRBV7-2 and TRBJ1-4, with an unclear D gene assignment. The sample taken for sequencing was peripheral blood. The origin of this receptor is a man aged 55 to 70 with acute or convalescent COVID-19. The bases read TGTGCCAGCAGCCTGCGAGGTAATGGAAGGGAAAAACTGTTTTTT. It translates to CASSLRGNGREKLFF. Where the CDR3 stops, the reference TRBV7-2 and TRBJ1-4 genes take over; the full variable domain is GAGVSQSPSNKVTEKGKDVELRCDPISGHTALYWYRQSLGQGLEFLIYFQGNSAPDKSGLPSDRFSAERTGGSVSTLTIQRTQQEDSAVYLCASSLRGNGREKLFFGSGTQLSVL.